This TCR beta chain derives from a study of T cell repertoires in cytomegalovirus infection. Looking at the study overall: The study used recently identified HLA-C-restricted and well-studied HLA-B-restricted CMV epitopes.

Notes on this clonotype: What it recognizes is unknown.

This CDR3 region has 14 residues. J lost 4 bases, V lost 10 bases, and 11 bases had no gene match. Germline-derived CDR1 and CDR2 are MNHEY and SMNVEV (reference sequence). Via MiXCR, TCRdb re-called the reads, giving one row per CDR3 protein. The sample includes around 900,000 distinct CDR3 sequences, 31% of them seen just once. The receptor comes from a human donor in good health (CMV status not recorded). Some clones in this sample may be carry-over from other donors' samples. The chain couples TRBV27 to TRBJ1-2, with 8 bases matching TRBD1. The sequenced sample was cultured CD8+ T cells from PBMCs, obtained from culture after CMV antigen stimulation. The CDR3 is CANRHQGAGYGYTF. The CDR3 region has the DNA TGTGCCAACAGACATCAGGGGGCAGGCTATGGCTACACCTTC.